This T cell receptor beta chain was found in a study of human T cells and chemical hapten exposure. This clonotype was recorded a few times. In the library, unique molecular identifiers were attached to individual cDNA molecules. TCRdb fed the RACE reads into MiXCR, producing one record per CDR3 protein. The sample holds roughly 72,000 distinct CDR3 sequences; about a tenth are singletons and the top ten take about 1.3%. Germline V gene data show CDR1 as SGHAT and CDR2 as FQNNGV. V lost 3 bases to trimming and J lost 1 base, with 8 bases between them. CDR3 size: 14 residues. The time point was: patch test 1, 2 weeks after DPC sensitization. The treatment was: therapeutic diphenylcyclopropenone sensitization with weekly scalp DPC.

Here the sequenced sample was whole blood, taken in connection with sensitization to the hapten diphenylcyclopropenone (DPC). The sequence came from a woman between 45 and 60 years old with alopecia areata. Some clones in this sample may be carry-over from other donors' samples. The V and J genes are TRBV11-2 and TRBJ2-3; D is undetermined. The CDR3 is CASSLVSGTDTQYF. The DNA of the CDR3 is TGTGCCAGCAGCTTGGTCAGCGGCACAGATACGCAGTATTTT.